What follows are 2 T cell receptor beta chains derived from one specimen sequenced in a study of blood T cell repertoires in COVID-19. Measured with immunoSEQ multiplex PCR; TCRdb has only the in-frame clones, and not every one. The sample has fewer than 250,000 clones, roughly nine tenths seen once. Sample: peripheral blood. The receptor source for this set is a man aged 25 to 45 with acute or convalescent COVID-19.

The chain combines TRBV5-1 with TRBJ1-1, with 10 bases lining up with TRBD1. Trimming at V came to 0 bases and at J to 8 bases, leaving 7 bases not matched to a gene. Germline V gene data show CDR1 as SGHRS and CDR2 as YFSETQ. The CDR3 sequence is 15 residues long. In DNA form, the CDR3 reads TGCGCCAGCAGCTTGGACGGGACAGGGGCACTCGAAGCTTTCTTT. Translation gives CASSLDGTGALEAFF.

The chain uses TRBV19 and TRBJ1-1; D perhaps matches TRBD1 (5 bases). Germline V lookup: CDR1 LNHDA, CDR2 SQIVND (reference sequence). The CDR3 extends over 15 amino acids. The V and J ends lost 1 base and 0 bases respectively, with 9 bases between them. The CDR3 nucleotides read TGTGCCAGTAGTATAGGTCCAGGGCTGAACACTGAAGCTTTCTTT. It translates to CASSIGPGLNTEAFF.